Below are 27 T cell receptor beta chains sequenced from a single sample in a study of blood T cell repertoires in COVID-19 (dated by TCRdb to 2018 to 2021). The library was generated by the immunoSEQ multiplex PCR assay. The immuneACCESS repertoire file appears here via TCRdb, limited to in-frame rearrangements. These files lack a portion of the clones; in checked studies, under half of the deficit traces to unresolved V genes, and the cause of the others is not known. This sample comprises some 290,000 clones, more than 75% of them detected only once. Approximately 2.4% of the sample belongs to the ten largest clones. The sample taken for sequencing was PBMCs or T cells enriched from blood (not recorded which). Every receptor here comes from a woman in her thirties or forties with acute COVID-19.

The chain couples TRBV24-1 to TRBJ1-2; the D gene is possibly TRBD1 (5 bases). Trimming took off 5 bases at V and 8 bases at J, with 14 bases between the two ends. Germline V gives CDR1 KGHDR, CDR2 SFDVKD. This CDR3 has 13 amino acids. CDR3 nucleotides: TGTGCCACCAGTGGACAGAGTTCTGGCGGCTACACCTTC. Translated: CATSGQSSGGYTF.

In this sample, this clone turned up a few times. The chain joins TRBV19 to TRBJ1-2; 10 nucleotides agree with TRBD1. Germline V gene data show CDR1 as LNHDA and CDR2 as SQIVND (reference sequence). The V segment lost 4 bases and the J segment 4 bases; nucleotides outside the gene matches: 6. This CDR3 is 15 amino acids long. The CDR3: CASSTGQGVSYGYTF. The DNA for the CDR3 is TGTGCCAGTAGTACTGGACAGGGGGTAAGCTATGGCTACACCTTC.

The V and J genes are TRBV19 and TRBJ2-2; perhaps TRBD1 as D (5 bases). The V and J ends lost 7 bases and 6 bases respectively, with 12 bases between them. Germline V gene lookup returns CDR1 LNHDA and CDR2 SQIVND (reference sequence). This CDR3 spans 13 amino acids. CDR3 sequence reads: CASTDRGSGELFF. The DNA of the CDR3 is TGTGCCAGTACTGATAGGGGTTCCGGGGAGCTGTTTTTT.

The V gene is TRBV3-1 (or the pseudogene TRBV3-2), the J gene TRBJ2-3; 9 bases align to TRBD2. Germline-derived CDR1 and CDR2 are LGHDT and YNNKEL (reference sequence). J was trimmed by 5 bases and V by 4 bases; bases with no gene match: 13. The CDR3 loop spans 17 amino acids. The CDR3 loop reads CASSRRRGGAGGDTQYF. In DNA form, the CDR3 reads TGTGCCAGCAGCCGCCGCCGCGGGGGGGCCGGTGGAGATACGCAGTATTTT.

V and J are TRBV6-5 and TRBJ1-1; the D gene is possibly TRBD1 (6 bases). Germline values: CDR1 MNHEY, CDR2 SVGAGI. This CDR3 is 15 amino acids long. V was trimmed by 6 bases and J by 1 base, leaving 15 bases between them. CDR3 amino acids: CASRIRQAPNTEAFF. CDR3 DNA sequence: TGTGCCAGCAGAATTAGACAGGCGCCGAACACTGAAGCTTTCTTT.

The CDR3 is CASSAGTGGEQYF. The DNA for the CDR3 is TGTGCCAGCAGTGCTGGGACAGGGGGAGAGCAGTACTTC. This sequence joins TRBV6-6 and TRBJ2-7; 11 nucleotides match TRBD1. From germline, CDR1 is MNHNY and CDR2 SVGAGI (reference sequence). There are 13 residues in the CDR3. V shed 5 bases and J 7 bases; nucleotides not matched to a gene: 4.

The rearrangement links TRBV5-6 to TRBJ2-5; D is unclear. CDR1 and CDR2 (germline): SGHDT, YYEEEE. V gave up 0 bases and J gave up 5 bases, with 11 bases separating them. The CDR3 runs 14 residues. CDR3: CASSLGGLRETQYF. In nucleotides, the CDR3 is TGTGCCAGCAGCTTGGGTGGGCTCAGGGAGACCCAGTACTTC.

The chain recombines TRBV28 with TRBJ2-1, with a possible D match to TRBD2 (7 bases). This CDR3 is built from 18 residues. V gave up 2 bases and J gave up 0 bases, with 17 bases separating them. CDR1 and CDR2 (germline): MDHEN, SYDVKM. The CDR3 DNA reads TGTGCCAGCAGTTTAAGGGGGGGGACCCTAAGCTCCTACAATGAGCAGTTCTTC. Amino acid sequence: CASSLRGGTLSSYNEQFF.

The chain employs TRBV24-1 and TRBJ2-3, with D possibly being TRBD2 (6 bases). Trimming took 7 bases from V and 4 from J, leaving 23 bases between them. The germline CDR1 and CDR2 sequences are KGHDR and SFDVKD. The CDR3 runs to 17 residues. The CDR3 bases are TGTGCCACCAGCATAAGGACCGGGACTTCAGGACCAGATACGCAGTATTTT. Translated: CATSIRTGTSGPDTQYF.

This chain links TRBV5-1 with TRBJ1-1, with a tentative D call TRBD1 (5 bases). Germline CDR1 SGHRS, CDR2 YFSETQ. V dropped 6 bases and J dropped 0 bases, with 15 bases sitting between them. This CDR3 spans 15 amino acids. The CDR3: CASTSGTYMNTEAFF. CDR3 coding DNA: TGCGCCAGCACCTCTGGGACTTACATGAACACTGAAGCTTTCTTT.

The chain has TRBV4-1 and TRBJ1-5, with TRBD1 matching over 8 bases. With V trimmed by 8 bases and J by 4 bases, 4 bases remained unmatched. This CDR3 is 13 amino acids long. The germline V gene encodes CDR1 MGHRA and CDR2 YSYEKL. Written as DNA, the CDR3 is TGCGCCAGCGGACAGGGTTGGAATCAGCCCCAGCATTTT. Encoded protein: CASGQGWNQPQHF.

The DNA of the CDR3 is TGTGCCACCAGCAGAGGCCGTGGGGACAGCTCCTACGAGCAGTACTTC. It specifies CATSRGRGDSSYEQYF. This sequence joins TRBV15 and TRBJ2-7; the match to TRBD1 covers 7 bases. This CDR3 region has 16 residues. Trimming at V came to 1 base and at J to 0 bases, leaving 6 bases not matched to a gene. Germline CDR1 LNHNV, CDR2 YYDKDF (reference sequence).

The rearrangement joins TRBV6-2 or TRBV6-3 to TRBJ2-2; no definite D call. Germline CDR1 MNHEY, CDR2 SVGEGT. This CDR3 is 15 amino acids long. Trimming pared 0 bases from V and 4 bases from J, leaving 9 bases between. The chain's CDR3 is CASSYSTVSTGELFF. CDR3 in DNA: TGTGCCAGCAGTTACTCCACAGTTAGCACCGGGGAGCTGTTTTTT.

The chain links TRBV19 to TRBJ1-2, with a weak D call TRBD1 (5 bases). The V and J ends lost 7 bases and 4 bases respectively, with 13 bases between them. The CDR3 is 13 residues long. Germline V CDR1 and CDR2: LNHDA, SQIVND (reference sequence). CDR3 region: CASNTGEIYGYTF. CDR3 in DNA: TGTGCCAGTAACACGGGGGAAATCTATGGCTACACCTTC.

The chain recombines TRBV7-2 with TRBJ1-3; 8 nucleotides match TRBD1. The ends lost 6 bases at V and 2 bases at J; junction bases unmatched: 6. Looked up from germline, CDR1 is SGHTA and CDR2 is FQGNSA. The CDR3 spans 15 residues. CDR3 DNA: TGTGCCAGCAGACTTGACAGGGGCCCTGGAAACACCATATATTTT. Translation: CASRLDRGPGNTIYF.

This clone was detected once. The chain has TRBV11-2 and TRBJ2-7; 7 bases are a match to TRBD1. J was trimmed by 3 bases and V by 4 bases; bases with no gene match: 12. In germline, CDR1 is SGHAT, CDR2 FQNNGV. The CDR3 is 16 amino acids. CDR3 in amino acids: CASSSRVLGTVYEQYF. CDR3 sequence (DNA): TGTGCCAGCAGCTCACGAGTTCTCGGGACAGTCTACGAGCAGTACTTC.

The chain has TRBV11-3 and TRBJ1-2; tentative D call: TRBD1 (6 bases). This CDR3 has 15 residues. Trimming stripped 4 bases from V and 7 bases from J, with 19 bases between. Germline lookup yields CDR1 SGHNT and CDR2 YENEEA. The CDR3 spells CASSYRAGLAGGYTF. The CDR3 DNA reads TGTGCCAGCAGCTACAGGGCGGGTTTAGCAGGTGGCTACACCTTC.

This chain connects TRBV24-1 to TRBJ2-7; 7 bases match TRBD1. J lost 3 bases, V lost 5 bases, and 6 bases had no gene match. The CDR3 spans 14 residues. Germline-derived CDR1 and CDR2 are KGHDR and SFDVKD. CDR3 loop: CATSAGGSYYEQYF. CDR3 DNA sequence: TGTGCCACCAGTGCAGGGGGTTCCTACTACGAGCAGTACTTC.

This chain uses TRBV6-2 or TRBV6-3 with TRBJ1-1; possible D gene TRBD1, 6 bases. The ends were cut back, 0 bases at V and 1 base at J, with 21 bases in the middle. Germline V gene lookup returns CDR1 MNHEY and CDR2 SVGEGT. CDR3 length: 19 amino acids. The CDR3 region has the DNA TGTGCCAGCAGTTACTCCGCTGGGGGCGGGGGACCTCGGAACACTGAAGCTTTCTTT. It yields the protein CASSYSAGGGGPRNTEAFF.

The chain employs TRBV15 and TRBJ2-3, with 7 positions matching TRBD2. The germline V gene has CDR1 LNHNV and CDR2 YYDKDF (reference sequence). V gave up 5 bases and J gave up 2 bases; unmatched junction bases: 13. The CDR3 contains 17 residues. The CDR3 is CATSPTGSSGFTDTQYF. The CDR3 coding sequence is TGTGCCACCAGCCCAACCGGTTCTAGCGGATTCACAGATACGCAGTATTTT. The full variable domain, rest sourced from reference TRBV15 and TRBJ2-3, is DAMVIQNPRYQVTQFGKPVTLSCSQTLNHNVMYWYQQKSSQAPKLLFHYYDKDFNNEADTPDNFQSRRPNTSFCFLDIRSPGLGDTAMYLCATSPTGSSGFTDTQYFGPGTRLTVL.

V is TRBV24-1 and J is TRBJ2-1, with 8 nucleotides matching TRBD2. CDR3 length equals 18 residues. Germline lookup yields CDR1 KGHDR and CDR2 SFDVKD. Trimming took 4 bases from V and 8 from J; bases not matched to a gene: 18. CDR3 region: CATSEITTRAGGMHEQFF. Here the CDR3 DNA reads TGTGCCACCAGTGAAATAACCACTAGGGCGGGAGGAATGCATGAGCAGTTCTTC.

J is TRBJ1-6 and V is TRBV25-1; D not resolved. Per the germline V gene, CDR1 is MGHDK and CDR2 is SYGVNS. There are 17 residues in the CDR3. Deletions cut 0 bases from V and 10 bases from J, with 19 bases between. This chain's CDR3 is CASSEYPLGETGSPLHF. The DNA of the CDR3 is TGTGCCAGCAGTGAATACCCCCTTGGGGAAACGGGATCACCCCTCCACTTT. Variable domain in full (rest from reference TRBV25-1 and TRBJ1-6): EADIYQTPRYLVIGTGKKITLECSQTMGHDKMYWYQQDPGMELHLIHYSYGVNSTEKGDLSSESTVSRIRTEHFPLTLESARPSHTSQYLCASSEYPLGETGSPLHFGNGTRLTVT.

In nucleotides, the CDR3 is TGTGCCAGCATGGTACAGCAAAACGCTGAAGCTTTCTTT. It translates to CASMVQQNAEAFF. The V and J genes are TRBV2 and TRBJ1-1; D is uncertain. Germline V gene data show CDR1 as SNHLY and CDR2 as FYNNEI. The CDR3 covers 13 residues. Trimming took off 7 bases at V and 6 bases at J, with 15 bases between the two ends.

The chain links TRBV15 to TRBJ1-4; D is unclear. The CDR3 is 15 amino acids. The germline gives CDR1 LNHNV, CDR2 YYDKDF (reference sequence). V was trimmed by 0 bases and J by 4 bases, leaving 9 bases between them. CDR3 DNA sequence: TGTGCCACCAGCAGAGATCTTGCAGATAATGAAAAACTGTTTTTT. It specifies CATSRDLADNEKLFF.

The DNA of the CDR3 is TGTGCCAGTACCATATGGGGAGAGAACTATGGCTACACCTTC. It encodes CASTIWGENYGYTF. This rearrangement joins TRBV19 to TRBJ1-2; D is uncertain. The CDR3 runs to 14 residues. Germline values: CDR1 LNHDA, CDR2 SQIVND (reference sequence). V was clipped by 7 bases and J by 2 bases, with 14 bases between them. Full variable domain (missing parts from reference TRBV19 and TRBJ1-2): DGGITQSPKYLFRKEGQNVTLSCEQNLNHDAMYWYRQDPGQGLRLIYYSQIVNDFQKGDIAEGYSVSREKKESFPLTVTSAQKNPTAFYLCASTIWGENYGYTFGSGTRLTVV.

V usage is TRBV4-3 and J usage is TRBJ2-3; 10 nucleotides line up with TRBD2. Germline V lookup: CDR1 LGHNA, CDR2 YSLEER. CDR3 length: 17 residues. V shed 0 bases and J 4 bases; nucleotides not matched to a gene: 7. The CDR3 region is CASSQDPSGSGADTQYF. The CDR3 bases are TGCGCCAGCAGCCAAGATCCTAGCGGGAGCGGCGCAGATACGCAGTATTTT.

In DNA form, the CDR3 reads TGTGCCAGCAGCTTAGTTGGTACCCCCGGGGGGAATGAGCAGTTCTTC. Its protein is CASSLVGTPGGNEQFF. The chain couples TRBV11-3 to TRBJ2-1, with TRBD2 identical over 7 bases. Germline values: CDR1 SGHNT, CDR2 YENEEA. J gave up 7 bases and V 1 base, and 10 bases lay outside the gene matches. The CDR3 is made up of 16 amino acids.